One sample yielded the 8 T cell receptor beta chains listed below, sequenced in a study of technical replicates of blood from several donors. Method: immunoSEQ multiplex PCR; TCRdb's copy keeps in-frame clones and lacks some. The sample has over 70,000 clones; about 97% are singletons. Input material: T cells isolated from PBMCs. The receptor source for this set is a human donor in good health.

This clone was counted a single time. The J gene is TRBJ1-2, the V gene TRBV18; D perhaps matches TRBD1 (6 bases). The germline gives CDR1 KGHSH, CDR2 LQKENI. Trimming removed 0 bases from V and 0 bases from J, with 8 bases in between. The CDR3 extends over 15 amino acids. Here the CDR3 reads CASSPPWTANYGYTF. CDR3 DNA: TGTGCCAGCTCACCACCATGGACAGCTAACTATGGCTACACCTTC. Together with reference TRBV18 and TRBJ1-2, the CDR3 gives the full variable domain: NAGVMQNPRHLVRRRGQEARLRCSPMKGHSHVYWYRQLPEEGLKFMVYLQKENIIDESGMPKERFSAEFPKEGPSILRIQQVVRGDSAAYFCASSPPWTANYGYTFGSGTRLTVV.

This sequence joins TRBV4-1 and TRBJ2-3, with 9 bases lining up with TRBD2. With V trimmed by 1 base and J by 6 bases, 8 bases remained unmatched. The CDR3 spans 16 residues. CDR1 and CDR2 from the germline V gene are MGHRA and YSYEKL. In DNA form, the CDR3 reads TGCGCCAGCAGCCAAGGGCGCGGGGGGGCATCGGATACGCAGTATTTT. Its translation: CASSQGRGGASDTQYF.

V usage is TRBV4-1 and J usage is TRBJ2-7; no clear D gene. Trimming pared 1 base from V and 1 base from J, leaving 5 bases between. The CDR3 covers 13 residues. Germline V gene data show CDR1 as MGHRA and CDR2 as YSYEKL. The CDR3 here is CASSQGVSYEQYF. The CDR3 region has the DNA TGCGCCAGCAGCCAAGGCGTGTCCTACGAGCAGTACTTC.

The genes are TRBV5-6 and TRBJ1-1; D is unclear. This CDR3 spans 12 amino acids. V dropped 8 bases and J dropped 0 bases, with 8 bases sitting between them. Germline V gives CDR1 SGHDT, CDR2 YYEEEE. CDR3 residues: CASTDMNTEAFF. The CDR3 bases are TGTGCCAGTACAGATATGAACACTGAAGCTTTCTTT.

The V gene is TRBV6-5, the J gene TRBJ1-2, with D maybe TRBD1 (5 bases). The germline V and J ends were trimmed by 5 bases and 5 bases, with 15 bases remaining between them. CDR1 is MNHEY, CDR2 SVGAGI, per germline. The CDR3 extends over 14 amino acids. The CDR3 coding sequence is TGTGCCAGCAGTCCCGATAGGGGAGGGTATGGCTACACCTTC. Its translation: CASSPDRGGYGYTF.

This clone appeared a single time. This rearrangement joins TRBV28 to TRBJ1-2, with 8 bases that match TRBD1. Germline assignment: CDR1 MDHEN and CDR2 SYDVKM. CDR3 length equals 16 residues. Trimming removed 3 bases from V and 4 bases from J; junction bases left unmatched: 10. The CDR3 sequence is CASSLDRVDLGYGYTF. In nucleotides, the CDR3 is TGTGCCAGCAGTTTGGACAGGGTTGATTTGGGCTATGGCTACACCTTC.

The chain employs TRBV29-1 and TRBJ1-1, with TRBD1 identical over 8 bases. Trimming removed 7 bases from V and 0 bases from J; junction bases left unmatched: 13. Germline loops: CDR1 SQVTM, CDR2 ANQGSEA. This CDR3 has 16 amino acids. Here the CDR3 DNA reads TGCAGCGCCAGAGACAGGGGAGGGAAGATGAACACTGAAGCTTTCTTT. Translating gives CSARDRGGKMNTEAFF.

The chain recombines TRBV30 with TRBJ2-3; 7 positions match TRBD1. This CDR3 spans 15 amino acids. Unmatched junction bases numbered 8, after V lost 2 bases and J lost 3 bases. Germline CDR1 GTSNPN, CDR2 SVGIG (reference sequence). This CDR3 reads CAWSTWGQQTDTQYF. As DNA, the CDR3 is TGTGCCTGGAGTACCTGGGGACAGCAAACAGATACGCAGTATTTT.